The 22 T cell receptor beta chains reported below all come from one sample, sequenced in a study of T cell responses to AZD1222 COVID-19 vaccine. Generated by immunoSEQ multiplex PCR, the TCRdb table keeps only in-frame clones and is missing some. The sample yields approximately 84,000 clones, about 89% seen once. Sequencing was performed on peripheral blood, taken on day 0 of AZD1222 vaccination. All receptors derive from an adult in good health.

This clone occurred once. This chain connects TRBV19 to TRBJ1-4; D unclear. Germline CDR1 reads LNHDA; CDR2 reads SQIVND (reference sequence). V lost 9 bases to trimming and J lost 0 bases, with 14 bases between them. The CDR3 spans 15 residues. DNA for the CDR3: TGTGCCAGCCGCGCCGGAGTTGCAACTAATGAAAAACTGTTTTTT. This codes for CASRAGVATNEKLFF.

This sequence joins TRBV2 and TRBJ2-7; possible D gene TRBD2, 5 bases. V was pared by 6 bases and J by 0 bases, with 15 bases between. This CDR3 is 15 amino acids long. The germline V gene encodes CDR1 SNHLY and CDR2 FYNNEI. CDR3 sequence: CASRPRASFSYEQYF. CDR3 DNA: TGTGCCAGCAGGCCGAGGGCGTCCTTCTCCTACGAGCAGTACTTC.

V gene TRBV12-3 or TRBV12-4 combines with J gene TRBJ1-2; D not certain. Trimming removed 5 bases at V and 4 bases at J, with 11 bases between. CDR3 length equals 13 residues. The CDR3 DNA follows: TGTGCCAGCAGTCGCCAGGCAGGCTATGGCTACACCTTC. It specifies CASSRQAGYGYTF.

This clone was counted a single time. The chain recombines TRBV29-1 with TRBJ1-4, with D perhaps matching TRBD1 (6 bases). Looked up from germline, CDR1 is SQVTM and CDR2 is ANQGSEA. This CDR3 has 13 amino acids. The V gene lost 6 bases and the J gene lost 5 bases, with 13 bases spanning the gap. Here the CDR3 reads CSVRGGGNEKLFF. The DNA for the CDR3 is TGCAGCGTACGCGGGGGCGGGAATGAAAAACTGTTTTTT.

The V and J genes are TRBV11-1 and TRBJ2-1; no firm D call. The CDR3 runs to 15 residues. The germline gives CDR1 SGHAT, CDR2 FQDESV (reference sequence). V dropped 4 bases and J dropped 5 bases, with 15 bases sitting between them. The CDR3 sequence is CASSSSRRVDNEQFF. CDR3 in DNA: TGTGCCAGCAGCTCCTCCCGCAGAGTCGACAATGAGCAGTTCTTC.

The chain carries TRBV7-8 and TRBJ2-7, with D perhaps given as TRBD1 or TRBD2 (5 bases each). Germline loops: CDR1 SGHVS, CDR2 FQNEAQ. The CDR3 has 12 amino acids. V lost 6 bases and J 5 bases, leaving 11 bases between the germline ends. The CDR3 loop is CASRLGDDEQYF. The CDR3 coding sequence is TGTGCCAGCAGACTTGGGGACGACGAGCAGTACTTC.

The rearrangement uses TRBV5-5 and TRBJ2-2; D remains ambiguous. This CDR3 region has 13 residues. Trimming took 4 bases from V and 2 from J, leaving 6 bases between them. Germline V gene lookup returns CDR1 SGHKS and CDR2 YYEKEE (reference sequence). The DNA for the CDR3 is TGTGCCAGCAGCCCTGCTAACACCGGGGAGCTGTTTTTT. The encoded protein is CASSPANTGELFF.

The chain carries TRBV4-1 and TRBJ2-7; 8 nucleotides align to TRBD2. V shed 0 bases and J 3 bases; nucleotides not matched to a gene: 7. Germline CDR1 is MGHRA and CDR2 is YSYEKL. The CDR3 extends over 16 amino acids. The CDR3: CASSQEPGGSFYEQYF. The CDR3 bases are TGCGCCAGCAGCCAAGAACCGGGAGGGTCTTTCTACGAGCAGTACTTC.

The DNA for the CDR3 is TGTGCCAGCAGATTTACAGGGAATTATTATGGCTACACCTTC. Protein product: CASRFTGNYYGYTF. V and J are TRBV27 and TRBJ1-2; a possible D gene is TRBD1 (6 bases). The length of the CDR3 is 14 residues. V lost 6 bases and J lost 5, with 16 bases in between. The germline CDR1 and CDR2 sequences are MNHEY and SMNVEV (reference sequence).

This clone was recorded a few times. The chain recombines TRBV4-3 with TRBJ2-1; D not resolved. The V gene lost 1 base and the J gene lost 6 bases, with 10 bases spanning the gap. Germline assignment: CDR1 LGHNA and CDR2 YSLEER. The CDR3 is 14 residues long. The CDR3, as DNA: TGCGCCAGCAGCCAAGCCTCCAGTAGCAATGAGCAGTTCTTC. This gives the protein CASSQASSSNEQFF.

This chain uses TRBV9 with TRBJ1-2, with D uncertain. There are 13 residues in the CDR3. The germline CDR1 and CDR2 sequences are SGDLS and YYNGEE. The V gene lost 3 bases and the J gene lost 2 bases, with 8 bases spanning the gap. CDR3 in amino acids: CASSAGANYGYTF. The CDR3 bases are TGTGCCAGCAGCGCGGGCGCGAACTATGGCTACACCTTC. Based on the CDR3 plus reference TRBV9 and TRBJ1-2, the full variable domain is DSGVTQTPKHLITATGQRVTLRCSPRSGDLSVYWYQQSLDQGLQFLIQYYNGEERAKGNILERFSAQQFPDLHSELNLSSLELGDSALYFCASSAGANYGYTFGSGTRLTVV.

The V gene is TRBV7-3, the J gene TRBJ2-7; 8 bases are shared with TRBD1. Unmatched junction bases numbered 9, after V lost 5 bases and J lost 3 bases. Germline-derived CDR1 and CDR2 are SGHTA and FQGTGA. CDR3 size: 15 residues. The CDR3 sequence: CASSKGSTGGYEQYF. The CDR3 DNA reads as TGTGCCAGCAGCAAAGGATCAACAGGGGGCTACGAGCAGTACTTC. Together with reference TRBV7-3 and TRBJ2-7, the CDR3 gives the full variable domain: GAGVSQTPSNKVTEKGKYVELRCDPISGHTALYWYRQSLGQGPEFLIYFQGTGAADDSGLPNDRFFAVRPEGSVSTLKIQRTERGDSAVYLCASSKGSTGGYEQYFGPGTRLTVT.

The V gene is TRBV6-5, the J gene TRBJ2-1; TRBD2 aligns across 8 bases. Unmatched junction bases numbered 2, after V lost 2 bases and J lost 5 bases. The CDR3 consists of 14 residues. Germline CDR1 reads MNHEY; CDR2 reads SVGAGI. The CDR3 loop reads CASSYVAGNNEQFF. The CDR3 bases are TGTGCCAGCAGTTACGTAGCGGGGAACAATGAGCAGTTCTTC.

CDR3 region: CASSRGQAGTEAFF. The CDR3 DNA reads as TGCGCCAGCAGCCGGGGACAGGCGGGCACTGAAGCTTTCTTT. The chain employs TRBV10-1 and TRBJ1-1, with 8 bases that match TRBD1. The CDR3 sequence is 14 residues long. Germline-derived CDR1 and CDR2 are WNHNN and SYGVQD (reference sequence). Trimming at V came to 6 bases and at J to 4 bases, leaving 7 bases not matched to a gene.

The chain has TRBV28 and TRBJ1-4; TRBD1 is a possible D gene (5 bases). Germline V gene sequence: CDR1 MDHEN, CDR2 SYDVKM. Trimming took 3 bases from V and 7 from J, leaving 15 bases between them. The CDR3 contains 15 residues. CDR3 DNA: TGTGCCAGCAGTTTGCGGCAGGGAGGTTTTGAAAAACTGTTTTTT. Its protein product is CASSLRQGGFEKLFF.

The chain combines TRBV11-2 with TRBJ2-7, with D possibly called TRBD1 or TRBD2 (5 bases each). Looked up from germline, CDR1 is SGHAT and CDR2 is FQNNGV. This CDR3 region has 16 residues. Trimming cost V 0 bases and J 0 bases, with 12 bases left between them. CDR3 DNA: TGTGCCAGCAGCTTAGATCTGGGGACGTACTCCTACGAGCAGTACTTC. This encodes CASSLDLGTYSYEQYF.

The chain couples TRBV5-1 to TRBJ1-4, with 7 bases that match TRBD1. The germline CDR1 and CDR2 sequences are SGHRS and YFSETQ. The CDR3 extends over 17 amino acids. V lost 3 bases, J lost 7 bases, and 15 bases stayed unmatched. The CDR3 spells CASSWDRQQGTIEKLFF. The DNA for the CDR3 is TGCGCCAGCAGCTGGGACCGCCAACAGGGGACGATTGAAAAACTGTTTTTT.

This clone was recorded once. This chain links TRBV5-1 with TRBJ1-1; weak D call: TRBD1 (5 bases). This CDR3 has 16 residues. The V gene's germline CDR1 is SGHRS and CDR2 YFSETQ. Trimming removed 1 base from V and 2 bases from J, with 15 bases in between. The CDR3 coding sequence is TGCGCCAGCAGCTTGAGCTACGGGGCTTCTAACACTGAAGCTTTCTTT. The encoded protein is CASSLSYGASNTEAFF.

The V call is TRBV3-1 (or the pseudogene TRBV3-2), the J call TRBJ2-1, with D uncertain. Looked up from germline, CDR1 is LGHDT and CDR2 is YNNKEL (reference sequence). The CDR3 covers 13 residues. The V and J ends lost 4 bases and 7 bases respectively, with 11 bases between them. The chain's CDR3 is CASSLLATNEQFF. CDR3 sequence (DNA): TGTGCCAGCAGCCTTTTAGCAACGAATGAGCAGTTCTTC.

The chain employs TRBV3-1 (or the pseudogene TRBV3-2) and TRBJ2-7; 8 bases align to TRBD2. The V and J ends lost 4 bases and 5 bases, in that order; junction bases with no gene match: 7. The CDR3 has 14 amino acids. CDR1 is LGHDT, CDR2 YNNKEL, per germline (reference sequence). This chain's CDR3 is CASSRSGGGDEQYF. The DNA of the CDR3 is TGTGCCAGCAGCCGAAGCGGGGGTGGCGACGAGCAGTACTTC.

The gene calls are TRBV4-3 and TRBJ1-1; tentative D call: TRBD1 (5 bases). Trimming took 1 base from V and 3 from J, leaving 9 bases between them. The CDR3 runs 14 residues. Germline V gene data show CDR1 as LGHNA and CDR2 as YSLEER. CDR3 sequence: CASSQGGTDTEAFF. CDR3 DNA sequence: TGCGCCAGCAGCCAAGGGGGCACGGACACTGAAGCTTTCTTT.

The CDR3: CASSSGISGANVLTF. The CDR3 DNA follows: TGTGCCAGCAGCTCCGGGATTTCTGGGGCCAACGTCCTGACTTTC. The J gene is TRBJ2-6, the V gene TRBV13; maybe TRBD2 (5 bases). CDR1 is PRHDT, CDR2 FYEKMQ, per germline (reference sequence). There are 15 residues in the CDR3. Trimming removed 4 bases from V and 1 base from J, with 8 bases in between.